This T cell receptor (beta chain) derives from a study of healthy donors' naive CD4 and CD8 T cells. Study-wide background: Three donor age groups were sampled: 20-25, 40-50 and 60-70 years; half female.

A linear amplification protocol produced the TCR libraries from about 0.45 ug of total RNA. TCRdb processed the reads anew with MiXCR; each CDR3 protein has one entry. The table shows about 200,000 distinct CDR3 sequences, with around 70% occurring only once. Sorting defined naive CD4+ as CD4+CD8-CD45RO-CD45RA+ and naive CD8+ as CD8+CD4-CD45RA+CD27bright. The V gene end was trimmed by 6 bases and the J gene end by 8 bases; junction bases not matched to a gene: 5. This CDR3 has 13 residues. The receptor was isolated from a pool of human donors in good health; the sample pools cells from several healthy donors. The specimen sequenced was naive CD4+ and CD8+ T cells sorted from blood, pooled from several donors. The gene calls are TRBV12-3 or TRBV12-4 and TRBJ1-4; 8 bases fit TRBD1. In DNA, the CDR3 is TGTGCCAGCAGCCAGGGGGCTCGGGAAAAACTGTTTTTT. It codes for CASSQGAREKLFF.